The rows below give T cell receptor beta chains drawn from one sample of a study of shared clonotypes between healthy human individuals. Generated by immunoSEQ multiplex PCR, the TCRdb table keeps only in-frame clones and is missing some. The data contain roughly 1,800,000 clones, about 95% of them singletons. Sequencing was carried out using naive CD8+ T cells sorted from blood. The receptors derive from a man aged 18-30 years in good health. CDR3s include the opening cysteine and the closing phenylalanine or tryptophan. Each record gives: V gene, clone size, D gene, J gene, CDR3 DNA, CDR3 protein. A D gene is named only where the DNA matches it firmly. Rows give clone size only sometimes, using once, few, many, or a class for an expanded clone.

>TRBV20-1|.|.|TRBJ2-7
TGCAGTGCCTCGGAGGACGAGCAGTACTTC
CSASEDEQYF
>TRBV6-1|.|.|TRBJ2-7
TGTGCCAGCAGTGAATCAGGGTTCCACGAGCAGTACTTC
CASSESGFHEQYF
>TRBV27|.|.|TRBJ2-7
TGTGCCAGCAGTTTCTCGGTTGGACAGTACTCCTACGAGCAGTACTTC
CASSFSVGQYSYEQYF
>TRBV27|.|TRBD2|TRBJ2-1
TGTGCCAGCAGTCCACCGCTAGCGGACGGCGATGAGCAGTTCTTC
CASSPPLADGDEQFF
>TRBV2|.|TRBD1|TRBJ1-5
TGTGCCAGCAGGGAGGGACAGGGGAATCAGCCCCAGCATTTT
CASREGQGNQPQHF
>TRBV5-6|.|.|TRBJ2-3
TGTGCCAGCAGCCCTATGCCGGGCACAGATACGCAGTATTTT
CASSPMPGTDTQYF
>TRBV5-6|.|.|TRBJ2-1
TGTGCCAGCAGCTTCGGGGAGAGGGGGTTCTTC
CASSFGERGFF
>TRBV2|.|.|TRBJ1-5
TGTGCCAGCAGTGTCGGACAAAACCTCAATCAGCCCCAGCATTTT
CASSVGQNLNQPQHF
>TRBV7-9|.|.|TRBJ2-3
TGTGCCAGCAGTCCCAATTCCGGGAGCTTTGATACGCAGTATTTT
CASSPNSGSFDTQYF
>TRBV5-1|.|TRBD1|TRBJ1-2
TGCGCCAGCACCGAGTCCCCCCCCTACGGGACAGTCTATGGCTACACCTTC
CASTESPPYGTVYGYTF
>TRBV10-1|.|.|TRBJ2-7
TGCGCCAGCAGTGCTGGCAGGACGGCCTACGAGCAGTACTTC
CASSAGRTAYEQYF
>TRBV9|.|.|TRBJ2-1
TGTGCCAGCAGCGTAGTAGGAACCTACAATGAGCAGTTCTTC
CASSVVGTYNEQFF
>TRBV11-2|.|.|TRBJ1-3
TGTGCCAGCAGCTTACCCGAGAGAGGTTCGGGAAACACCATATATTTT
CASSLPERGSGNTIYF
>TRBV7-8|.|.|TRBJ2-2
TGTGCCAGCAGCACCGCCTTTATAGGCGCAACCTCGAACACCGGGGAGCTGTTTTTT
CASSTAFIGATSNTGELFF
>TRBV27|.|.|TRBJ2-7
TGTGCCACCGGCGCGGGGGCCCCCCCTTACGAGCAGTACTTC
CATGAGAPPYEQYF
>TRBV5-1|once|TRBD2|TRBJ2-2
TGCGCCAGCAGCTTGCCGCCGGGAAGCGGGGACACCGGGGAGCTGTTTTTT
CASSLPPGSGDTGELFF
>TRBV28|.|TRBD1|TRBJ1-1
TGTGCCACCTTGGACAGGTGGGAATTAGAAGCTTTCTTT
CATLDRWELEAFF
>TRBV27|.|TRBD2|TRBJ2-5
TGTGCCAGCAGTCTCAGCGGGGGGCAAGAGACCCAGTACTTC
CASSLSGGQETQYF
>TRBV6-6|.|.|TRBJ2-5
TGTGCCAGCAGTTACAGTACGGGAGACCAAGAGACCCAGTACTTC
CASSYSTGDQETQYF
>TRBV27|.|TRBD1|TRBJ1-6
TGTGCCAGCAGTTTGGGACAGGGGTATTCACCCCTCCACTTT
CASSLGQGYSPLHF
>TRBV6-5|.|TRBD1|TRBJ2-7
TGTGCCCACAGACAGGGCTTAATAGGCGAGCAGTACTTC
CAHRQGLIGEQYF
>TRBV19|.|.|TRBJ2-3
TGTGCCAGTACCAACTGGGGAGCAGATACGCAGTATTTT
CASTNWGADTQYF
>TRBV27|.|.|TRBJ2-2
TGTGCCAGCAGTTTATTCCAGTTGGGCACCGGGGAGCTGTTTTTT
CASSLFQLGTGELFF
>TRBV27|.|TRBD1|TRBJ1-6
TGTGCCAGCAAGACGGGACAGACTCTAAATTCACCCCTCCACTTT
CASKTGQTLNSPLHF
>TRBV5-4|.|.|TRBJ2-5
TGTGCCAGCAGCTTGGTTGGGGGAGAGACCCAGTACTTC
CASSLVGGETQYF
>TRBV13|.|.|TRBJ2-3
TGTGCCAGCAGCATCGCAACAGATACGCAGTATTTT
CASSIATDTQYF